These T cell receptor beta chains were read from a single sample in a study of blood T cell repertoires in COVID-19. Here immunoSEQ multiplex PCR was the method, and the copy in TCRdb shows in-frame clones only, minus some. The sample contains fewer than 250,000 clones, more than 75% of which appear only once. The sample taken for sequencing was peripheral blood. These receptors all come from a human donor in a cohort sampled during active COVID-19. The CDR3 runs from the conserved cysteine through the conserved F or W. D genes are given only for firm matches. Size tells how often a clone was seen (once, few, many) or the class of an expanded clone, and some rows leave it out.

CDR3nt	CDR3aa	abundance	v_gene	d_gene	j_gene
TGTGCCAGCAGAACAGGGGGACAGCCAGTCGGCTACGAGCAGTACTTC	CASRTGGQPVGYEQYF	NA	TRBV28	TRBD1	TRBJ2-7
TGTGCCAGCAGCTTAGGGGGAACTAGCGAGCAGTACTTC	CASSLGGTSEQYF	few	TRBV11-2	NA	TRBJ2-7
TGTGCCAGCAGCCAGGAGGCGATTGGCTACACCTTC	CASSQEAIGYTF	few	TRBV3-1/TRBV3-2	NA	TRBJ1-2
TGCAGTGCTTGGAGGAATGAAAAACTGTTTTTT	CSAWRNEKLFF	NA	TRBV20-1	NA	TRBJ1-4
TGTGCCTGGAGCCCGGGGGAAGAATCACCCCTCCACTTT	CAWSPGEESPLHF	NA	TRBV30	NA	TRBJ1-6
TGTGCCAGCAGTTGGGGGGGGATCCCCTACGAGCAGTACTTC	CASSWGGIPYEQYF	NA	TRBV6-5	TRBD2	TRBJ2-7
TGTGCTAGTGGTTTGCCAGGCTCCTACGAGCAGTACTTC	CASGLPGSYEQYF	NA	TRBV12-5	NA	TRBJ2-7
TGCAGCGCCCAAGCCCGGACAGGGGGGGATGGCTACACCTTC	CSAQARTGGDGYTF	NA	TRBV29-1	TRBD1	TRBJ1-2
TGTGCCAGCAGGCTAGCGGGAGCAGGCACAGATACGCAGTATTTT	CASRLAGAGTDTQYF	NA	TRBV6-5	TRBD2	TRBJ2-3
TGTGCCAGCAGCTTAGAACCCCAGGGGCACTACGAGCAGTACTTC	CASSLEPQGHYEQYF	NA	TRBV11-2	NA	TRBJ2-7
TGTGCCAGCAGCTCCCGCGCTACCCGGGACAGGTTATCTGGGGCCAACGTCCTGACTTTC	CASSSRATRDRLSGANVLTF	NA	TRBV7-6	TRBD1	TRBJ2-6
TGCGCCAGCAGTCAAATGGAGGCAGGGGTGAGAGAACAGCCCCAGCATTTT	CASSQMEAGVREQPQHF	once	TRBV23-1	NA	TRBJ1-5
TGTGCCAGCAATTTAGGGGGACTAGCGGGGGCCGAGCAGTACTTC	CASNLGGLAGAEQYF	NA	TRBV28	TRBD2	TRBJ2-7
TGTGCCAGCAGTTTATTGGGACTAGCGGGGAGCTCCTACGAGCAGTACTTC	CASSLLGLAGSSYEQYF	NA	TRBV28	TRBD2	TRBJ2-7
TGTGCCAGCAGCTACCTCGGGGTTGGTCGAGAAAAACTGTTTTTT	CASSYLGVGREKLFF	NA	TRBV21-1	NA	TRBJ1-4
TGTGCCAGCAGTTACGGGACAGGGGGCACAGATACGCAGTATTTT	CASSYGTGGTDTQYF	NA	TRBV6-6	TRBD1	TRBJ2-3
TGTGCCAGTACTTCTCTCAGGGAATTGAACACTGAAGCTTTCTTT	CASTSLRELNTEAFF	NA	TRBV19	NA	TRBJ1-1